The rows below give T cell receptor beta chains drawn from one sample of a study of blood T cell repertoires in COVID-19. The data were produced by immunoSEQ multiplex PCR, yet TCRdb's version contains in-frame clones alone and is incomplete. The repertoire has 180,000 or so clones, approximately 85% of them found once; the top ten carry approximately 8.9%. Sequenced material: peripheral blood. Receptor source: a woman aged 55 to 70 with acute or convalescent COVID-19. Each CDR3 is given with its conserved first and last residue. The D gene is left open where the match is weak. Part of the rows lack a size; the others show once, few, many or a class for expanded clones.

d_call clone_size j_call v_call cdr3_nt cdr3_aa
TRBD1 - TRBJ1-4 TRBV5-1 TGCGCCAGCAGCTGGGCCGGGACAGGAGGGGAAAAACTGTTTTTT CASSWAGTGGEKLFF
TRBD2 - TRBJ2-1 TRBV20-1 TGCAGTGCCAGGAGGGAGGGGCAGTTCTTC CSARREGQFF
- - TRBJ2-2 TRBV10-3 TGTGCCATCACAGGCCAAACGAACACCGGGGAGCTGTTTTTT CAITGQTNTGELFF
TRBD1 once TRBJ1-4 TRBV11-3 TGTGCCAGCAGCTTAAGGGGACAGGGGACGACTAATGAAAAACTGTTTTTT CASSLRGQGTTNEKLFF
TRBD1 once TRBJ1-1 TRBV5-1 TGCGCCAGCAGCTTGGCGGGACAGGGGCTGAACACTGAAGCTTTCTTT CASSLAGQGLNTEAFF
TRBD2 - TRBJ2-1 TRBV5-1 TGCGCCAGCAGCTTCGGGGGGAGCAATGAGCAGTTCTTC CASSFGGSNEQFF
TRBD1 - TRBJ1-5 TRBV19 TGTGCCAGTAGTGCAGGGACAGACAATCAGCCCCAGCATTTT CASSAGTDNQPQHF
- - TRBJ1-6 TRBV19 TGTGCCAGTAGTATAAAACAGTTTAATTCACCCCTCCACTTT CASSIKQFNSPLHF
- - TRBJ1-1 TRBV3-1/TRBV3-2 TGTGCCAGCAGCCTCCAGGCGGACAGCACTGAAGCTTTCTTT CASSLQADSTEAFF
- - TRBJ1-5 TRBV5-6 TGTGCCAGCAGCTTGGCAGGGTTCCGCCAGCCCCAGCATTTT CASSLAGFRQPQHF
- - TRBJ1-2 TRBV30 TGTGCCTGGAGTCCGTGGTCAGCTAACTATGGCTACACCTTC CAWSPWSANYGYTF
TRBD1 - TRBJ1-1 TRBV5-1 TGCGCCAGCAGCGGCCGGACAGGGGGCCAAACTGAAGCTTTCTTT CASSGRTGGQTEAFF
- - TRBJ2-5 TRBV10-3 TGTGCCATCAGCCAGGGGGCGGGAGAGGGAGAGACCCAGTACTTC CAISQGAGEGETQYF
- - TRBJ1-6 TRBV4-1 TGCGCCAGCAGCACGGACTTGAGAAATTCACCCCTCCACTTT CASSTDLRNSPLHF
TRBD1 - TRBJ2-7 TRBV5-1 TGCGCCAGCAGCTTGGGAGGGACAGGGCCCTACGAGCAGTACTTC CASSLGGTGPYEQYF
TRBD2 - TRBJ2-5 TRBV6-2/TRBV6-3 TGTGCCAGCAGTTTCTCCGGACTAGCGGGAGGACGGGAGACCCAGTACTTC CASSFSGLAGGRETQYF
TRBD1 - TRBJ1-2 TRBV5-6 TGTGCCAGCAGCCCGACAGGGCCGAACTATGGCTACACCTTC CASSPTGPNYGYTF
- - TRBJ1-1 TRBV6-1 TGTGCCAGCAGTGAAGTGCGGCTGAACACTGAAGCTTTCTTT CASSEVRLNTEAFF
- once TRBJ1-5 TRBV2 TGTGCCAGCAGTGATAGATATAGCAATCAGCCCCAGCATTTT CASSDRYSNQPQHF
- - TRBJ2-2 TRBV19 TGTGCCAGTAGTATAAGCACTAACACCGGGGAGCTGTTTTTT CASSISTNTGELFF
- - TRBJ1-1 TRBV29-1 TGCAGCGTTGAAGATAGAACAGGAAAGGGTGAAGCTTTCTTT CSVEDRTGKGEAFF
- once TRBJ2-3 TRBV29-1 TGCAGCGTTGAAGATCAGGGTTGGTATACGCAGTATTTT CSVEDQGWYTQYF
TRBD1 - TRBJ1-2 TRBV5-4 TGTGCCAGCAGCTGGGAGACAGGGGCCGGCTACACCTTC CASSWETGAGYTF
TRBD1 - TRBJ2-7 TRBV27 TGTGCCAGCAAGATCTTCCGGGACAGGGTCTACGAGCAGTACTTC CASKIFRDRVYEQYF
- - TRBJ2-4 TRBV2 TGTGCCAGCAGCAAGGACTCGGCCAAAAACATTCAGTACTTC CASSKDSAKNIQYF
- - TRBJ2-1 TRBV30 TGTGCCTGGAGTTCCGGGACTTTCGGGGGGCAGTTCTTC CAWSSGTFGGQFF
- - TRBJ2-1 TRBV15 TGTGCCACCAGCAGAGATCAGGGGCGGGCAATCTTC CATSRDQGRAIF
TRBD1 - TRBJ1-4 TRBV7-9 TGTGCCAGCAGCTTAGGACAGGGACAGGGGGGCGAAAAACTGTTTTTT CASSLGQGQGGEKLFF
- - TRBJ1-5 TRBV4-1 TGCGCCAGCAGCCAAGATCCGGGGAATCAGCCCCAGCATTTT CASSQDPGNQPQHF
TRBD2 once TRBJ2-3 TRBV20-1 TGCAGTGCTAGTCGGACTAGCGCCACAGATACGCAGTATTTT CSASRTSATDTQYF
- - TRBJ2-1 TRBV15 TGTGCCACCAGCAGAGATTGGCGAGGTGTAGGTGATGAGCAGTTCTTC CATSRDWRGVGDEQFF
- - TRBJ2-1 TRBV19 TGTGCCAGTAGTGATTATACAGGGAGCTCCTACAATGAGCAGTTCTTC CASSDYTGSSYNEQFF
- - TRBJ1-4 TRBV5-1 TGCGCCAGCCGCCGGAGCTTGAATAATGAAAAACTGTTTTTT CASRRSLNNEKLFF
- few TRBJ1-5 TRBV12-3/TRBV12-4 TGTGCCAGCAGTTTAGACGTTAGTCAGCCCCAGCATTTT CASSLDVSQPQHF
- - TRBJ2-5 TRBV10-2 TGCGCCAGCAGTGACGCAGGGGTTGGACAAGAGACCCAGTACTTC CASSDAGVGQETQYF
TRBD2 - TRBJ2-5 TRBV10-2 TGCGCCAGCAGTATCCTAGCGGGAGTGGTAGAGACCCAGTACTTC CASSILAGVVETQYF
- - TRBJ1-1 TRBV14 TGTGCCAGCAGCCGCCGGGGCACTGAAGCTTTCTTT CASSRRGTEAFF
TRBD1 - TRBJ1-1 TRBV5-3 TGTGCCAGAAGCTTGGGGGGCCAGGGGGCGAAAGCTTTCTTT CARSLGGQGAKAFF
- - TRBJ1-3 TRBV5-4 TGTGCCAGCAGCATCCGGGACTCCTCTGGAAACACCATATATTTT CASSIRDSSGNTIYF
- - TRBJ1-2 TRBV30 TGTGCCTGGAGTTCCCCGGGGGGGTATGGCTACACCTTC CAWSSPGGYGYTF
TRBD2 - TRBJ2-2 TRBV14 TGTGCCAGCAGCCCCGGCACCGGGACTAGGGTCAGCACCGGGGAGCTGTTTTTT CASSPGTGTRVSTGELFF
- - TRBJ1-5 TRBV6-4 TGTGCCAGCAGTGAGGCTGACACCCCCAGGGGCAATCAGCCCCAGCATTTT CASSEADTPRGNQPQHF
TRBD2 - TRBJ2-3 TRBV19 TGTGCCAGTAGTCCGGGACTACCGACAGATACGCAGTATTTT CASSPGLPTDTQYF
- - TRBJ2-2 TRBV19 TGTGCCAGTACTCAAAGGGGGGGCGCGAGCACCGGGGAGCTGTTTTTT CASTQRGGASTGELFF
TRBD2 - TRBJ2-1 TRBV19 TGTGCCAGTAGTACGGGACTAGCGGGAGTCAATGAGCAGTTCTTC CASSTGLAGVNEQFF
- - TRBJ1-2 TRBV6-2/TRBV6-3 TGTGCCAGCAGTAGGCGGGAACCACCTTATGGCTACACCTTC CASSRREPPYGYTF
- - TRBJ2-5 TRBV5-1 TGCGCCAGCAGCTTGGGGACGGGAGCCCAGGAGACCCAGTACTTC CASSLGTGAQETQYF
TRBD2 - TRBJ2-5 TRBV11-2 TGTGCCAGCAGCTTTAGCGGGAGGGCCCAAGAGACCCAGTACTTC CASSFSGRAQETQYF
- - TRBJ2-6 TRBV6-5 TGTGCCAGCACTAAACTGGTCTCTGGGGCCAACGTCCTGACTTTC CASTKLVSGANVLTF
TRBD1 - TRBJ2-4 TRBV10-2 TGCGCCAGCAGTGCCGGACCAATGAGGGGGCTAAGGGCCAAAAACATTCAGTACTTC CASSAGPMRGLRAKNIQYF
- few TRBJ1-5 TRBV4-1 TGCGCCAGCAGCCAAGAAGTTACAACTAGCAATCAGCCCCAGCATTTT CASSQEVTTSNQPQHF
- once TRBJ2-3 TRBV7-2 TGTGCCAGCAGCAATGGACAAGCCACAGATACGCAGTATTTT CASSNGQATDTQYF
TRBD1 once TRBJ1-1 TRBV29-1 TGCAGCGGGACAGGGGGCAATTCGGTAGCTTTCTTT CSGTGGNSVAFF
- - TRBJ2-2 TRBV7-3 TGTGCCAGCAGCTTAGAGGACCGCGCGGGTCGCACCGGGGAGCTGTTTTTT CASSLEDRAGRTGELFF
- - TRBJ2-3 TRBV19 TGTGCCAGTAGTAGACTACCTTTAGATACGCAGTATTTT CASSRLPLDTQYF
- - TRBJ2-1 TRBV15 TGTGCCACCAGCAGAGACCAGGGATCTAACAATGAGCAGTTCTTC CATSRDQGSNNEQFF
- - TRBJ2-1 TRBV13 TGTGCCAGCAGTTACACCTCCTACAATGAGCAGTTCTTC CASSYTSYNEQFF
- - TRBJ2-1 TRBV7-2 TGTGCCAGCAGCTTGAGACTAACAAACAATGAGCAGTTCTTC CASSLRLTNNEQFF
- - TRBJ1-6 TRBV30 TGTGCCTGGCGATATAGCAGGGTCTATAATTCACCCCTCCACTTT CAWRYSRVYNSPLHF
TRBD1 - TRBJ2-1 TRBV19 TGTGCCAGTAGTAGCACCGGGACAGGGAACAATGAGCAGTTCTTC CASSSTGTGNNEQFF